The 8 T cell receptor beta chains presented below share a single source sample, sequenced in a study of neurological immune-mediated disorders. Each CDR3 protein gets one entry after TCRdb re-called the 5' RACE reads with MiXCR. The sample includes over 25,000 distinct CDR3 sequences, around 21% of them seen just once. Material for sequencing was CD4+ T cells from blood. These receptors originate from a man aged 50-59 years with HTLV-1-associated myelopathy (HAM/TSP).

The chain is built from TRBV20-1 and TRBJ1-1; D possibly corresponds to TRBD1 (5 bases). Germline lookup yields CDR1 DFQATT and CDR2 SNEGSKA (reference sequence). With 3 bases removed from V and 7 bases from J, the gap between germline ends came to 18 bases. This CDR3 spans 14 amino acids. The CDR3 loop is CSASPLRGRIEAFF. CDR3 bases: TGCAGTGCTAGCCCACTCCGGGGCCGAATTGAAGCTTTCTTT.

This clonotype has a count of ten or more. Compared with germline, one end of the junction differs, possibly owing to a read error. The chain employs TRBV5-1 and TRBJ1-2, with TRBD1 matching over 11 bases. The CDR3 loop spans 13 amino acids. CDR1 SGHRS and CDR2 YFSETQ come from the germline V gene. The CDR3 here is CASSLSGQGAADF. For the CDR3, the DNA is TGCGCCAGCAGCTTGTCCGGACAGGGGGCCGCCGACTTC.

The table lists this clonotype with many counts. V usage is TRBV5-1 and J usage is TRBJ2-1, with D possibly TRBD2 on 5 matching bases. CDR1 and CDR2 from the germline V gene are SGHRS and YFSETQ. V shed 0 bases and J shed 6 bases, with 10 bases lying between them. CDR3 length equals 14 residues. The CDR3 loop is CASSLGPGSNEQFF. The DNA for the CDR3 is TGCGCCAGCAGCTTGGGACCGGGATCCAATGAGCAGTTCTTC.

As regards this clonotype: At one of its ends the junction is not consistent with the germline gene, which may arise from a read error. This chain connects TRBV24-1 to TRBJ2-3; D unresolved. The CDR3 spans 17 residues. Germline CDR1 reads KGHDR; CDR2 reads SFDVKD. The DNA for the CDR3 is TGTGCCACCAGTGATTCTCGACATGGAACGGGCACAGATACTCAGTATTTT. Translating gives CATSDSRHGTGTDTQYF.

The rearrangement links TRBV5-1 to TRBJ2-7; D ambiguous. V lost 2 bases and J lost 4, with 13 bases in between. The CDR3 totals 14 residues. From germline, CDR1 is SGHRS and CDR2 YFSETQ. As DNA, the CDR3 is TGCGCCAGCAGCTTTCGGAAGCTAGGGTACGAGCAGTACTTC. Its protein product is CASSFRKLGYEQYF.

This clonotype has a single count. V and J are TRBV29-1 and TRBJ2-1; 10 bases match TRBD2. CDR1 SQVTM and CDR2 ANQGSEA come from the germline V gene. The V segment lost 5 bases and the J segment 5 bases; nucleotides outside the gene matches: 3. This CDR3 contains 13 residues. CDR3 sequence (DNA): TGCAGCGTTTCTAGCGGGGGTCACAATGAGCAGTTCTTC. This sequence encodes CSVSSGGHNEQFF.

This clonotype was observed many times. The CDR3 loop reads CAAWGGGELFF. CDR3 in DNA: TGTGCCGCATGGGGGGGCGGGGAGCTGTTTTTT. The rearrangement links TRBV6-5 to TRBJ2-2, with TRBD2 identical over 7 bases. Looked up from germline, CDR1 is MNHEY and CDR2 is SVGAGI. The CDR3 loop spans 11 amino acids. J gave up 7 bases and V 11 bases, and 4 bases lay outside the gene matches.

This clonotype was counted at least ten times. This rearrangement joins TRBV20-1 to TRBJ1-6; D perhaps matches TRBD1 (6 bases). The length of the CDR3 is 15 residues. Per germline, CDR1 DFQATT and CDR2 SNEGSKA (reference sequence). The germline V and J ends were trimmed by 5 bases and 5 bases, with 16 bases remaining between them. This CDR3 reads CSALGGGLHNSPLHF. The CDR3 region has the DNA TGCAGTGCTCTTGGCGGGGGGCTCCATAATTCACCCCTCCACTTT.